This is a list of T cell receptor beta chains from one sample in a study of T cell responses to AZD1222 COVID-19 vaccine. Produced via immunoSEQ multiplex PCR; TCRdb's table is partial and in-frame only. Among about 270,000 clones listed, 90% to 95% were seen once. Sequences were derived from peripheral blood, sampled 28 days after the second AZD1222 dose. These receptors all come from an adult who received the AZD1222 COVID-19 vaccine. The CDR3 runs from the conserved cysteine through the conserved F or W. Fields, in order: clone size, J gene, D gene, V gene, CDR3 protein, CDR3 DNA. D genes are given only for firm matches. A clone size is listed for some rows: how often the clone was seen (once, few, many), or a class if it is expanded.

. | TRBJ2-7 | TRBD1 | TRBV25-1 | CASSGYRGEQYF | TGTGCCAGCAGTGGCTACAGGGGGGAGCAGTACTTC
. | TRBJ2-2 | TRBD1 | TRBV5-1 | CASSWNTGGGTGELFF | TGCGCCAGCAGCTGGAATACAGGGGGCGGCACCGGGGAGCTGTTTTTT
. | TRBJ2-2 | . | TRBV3-1/TRBV3-2 | CASSLRDTGELFF | TGTGCCAGCAGCCTCAGGGACACCGGGGAGCTGTTTTTT
once | TRBJ2-7 | . | TRBV7-8 | CASSAHYEQYF | TGTGCCAGCAGCGCCCACTACGAGCAGTACTTC
. | TRBJ2-5 | TRBD2 | TRBV15 | CATSRRTSGGGETQYF | TGTGCCACCAGCAGAAGGACTAGCGGGGGAGGAGAGACCCAGTACTTC
. | TRBJ2-7 | TRBD2 | TRBV27 | CASSFGAGGLDEQYF | TGTGCCAGCAGTTTCGGGGCGGGGGGGTTGGACGAGCAGTACTTC
once | TRBJ1-1 | . | TRBV29-1 | CSVEAPLDTEAFF | TGCAGCGTTGAGGCACCACTAGACACTGAAGCTTTCTTT
. | TRBJ2-1 | TRBD2 | TRBV4-1 | CASSQVGRRGEQFF | TGCGCCAGCAGCCAAGTAGGGCGGCGGGGGGAGCAGTTCTTC
. | TRBJ1-3 | TRBD1 | TRBV28 | CASSLGGTGGLSGNTIYF | TGTGCCAGCAGTTTGGGAGGGACAGGGGGTCTCTCTGGAAACACCATATATTTT
once | TRBJ2-1 | TRBD2 | TRBV7-8 | CASSSPGLADYNEQFF | TGTGCCAGCAGCTCTCCGGGACTAGCGGACTACAATGAGCAGTTCTTC
. | TRBJ1-2 | . | TRBV19 | CATMKANYGYTF | TGTGCCACCATGAAGGCTAACTATGGCTACACCTTC
. | TRBJ1-3 | TRBD1 | TRBV3-1/TRBV3-2 | CASSQTGTSGNTIYF | TGTGCCAGCAGCCAGACAGGGACCTCTGGAAACACCATATATTTT
. | TRBJ1-2 | . | TRBV5-1 | CASSLEGLSLYGYTF | TGCGCCAGCAGCTTAGAGGGCCTTTCCCTCTATGGCTACACCTTC
. | TRBJ2-4 | . | TRBV4-1 | CASSQSIAKNIQYF | TGCGCCAGCAGCCAATCTATAGCCAAAAACATTCAGTACTTC
. | TRBJ1-1 | . | TRBV5-4 | CASSLLGPPTEAFF | TGTGCCAGCAGCTTGTTGGGACCTCCCACTGAAGCTTTCTTT
. | TRBJ1-2 | . | TRBV6-2/TRBV6-3 | CASSPGTLFYGYTF | TGTGCCAGCAGTCCCGGGACACTCTTTTACGGCTACACCTTC
. | TRBJ2-1 | . | TRBV28 | CASSSPGELNEQFF | TGTGCCAGCAGTTCGCCAGGGGAACTCAATGAGCAGTTCTTC
. | TRBJ1-6 | . | TRBV27 | CASGPRVNSPLHF | TGTGCCAGCGGCCCCCGGGTTAATTCACCCCTCCACTTT
. | TRBJ1-2 | TRBD1 | TRBV18 | CASSPGQAASGYTF | TGTGCCAGCTCCCCCGGACAGGCGGCATCAGGCTACACCTTC
. | TRBJ2-7 | . | TRBV4-1 | CASSQVPRRGRRPRSYEQYF | TGCGCCAGCAGCCAGGTACCACGAAGGGGTAGGAGGCCGCGGTCCTACGAGCAGTACTTC
few | TRBJ1-4 | . | TRBV7-9 | CASSSQTMYHEKLFF | TGTGCCAGCAGCTCCCAGACAATGTATCATGAAAAACTGTTTTTT
. | TRBJ2-1 | . | TRBV7-9 | CASSYRVGGSYNEQFF | TGTGCCAGCAGCTACCGGGTAGGGGGCTCCTACAATGAGCAGTTCTTC
. | TRBJ2-2 | . | TRBV11-2 | CASDKGRVNTGELFF | TGTGCCAGCGACAAGGGGCGGGTGAACACCGGGGAGCTGTTTTTT
. | TRBJ2-5 | . | TRBV19 | CASSIDGEETQYF | TGTGCCAGTAGTATAGACGGCGAAGAGACCCAGTACTTC
. | TRBJ1-1 | TRBD1 | TRBV14 | CASSLAGTGGKAFF | TGTGCCAGCAGCCTAGCCGGGACAGGGGGCAAAGCTTTCTTT
. | TRBJ2-3 | . | TRBV10-3 | CAISELGGTDTQYF | TGTGCCATCAGTGAGTTAGGTGGGACAGATACGCAGTATTTT
. | TRBJ2-7 | TRBD2 | TRBV5-6 | CASSLRGGRSHEQYF | TGTGCCAGCAGCTTGAGGGGCGGGAGGAGCCACGAGCAGTACTTC
. | TRBJ1-6 | . | TRBV28 | CASSLGPLSNSPLHF | TGTGCCAGCAGTTTGGGCCCCTTGAGTAATTCACCCCTCCACTTT
. | TRBJ1-2 | . | TRBV6-1 | CASSEGQTYGYTF | TGTGCCAGCAGTGAAGGTCAGACCTATGGCTACACCTTC
. | TRBJ2-2 | . | TRBV24-1 | CATSDPGLGELFF | TGTGCCACCAGTGACCCCGGACTTGGGGAGCTGTTTTTT
few | TRBJ2-2 | . | TRBV6-4 | CASRDYKGELFF | TGTGCCAGCAGGGACTATAAAGGGGAGCTGTTTTTT
. | TRBJ1-1 | . | TRBV2 | CASSGGGDEAFF | TGTGCCAGCAGTGGTGGAGGGGATGAAGCTTTCTTT
. | TRBJ2-7 | . | TRBV20-1 | CSLIQGYEQYF | TGCAGTCTCATACAGGGCTACGAGCAGTACTTC
once | TRBJ1-1 | TRBD1 | TRBV19 | CASTPPGQVTEAFF | TGTGCCAGTACCCCCCCGGGACAGGTGACTGAAGCTTTCTTT
. | TRBJ1-2 | . | TRBV5-6 | CASSLGGAGTLSGGYTF | TGTGCCAGCAGCTTGGGTGGGGCAGGTACCCTCTCGGGTGGCTACACCTTC
. | TRBJ1-1 | TRBD1 | TRBV7-9 | CASSFDRGGTEAFF | TGTGCCAGCAGCTTCGACAGGGGAGGCACTGAAGCTTTCTTT
. | TRBJ1-1 | . | TRBV11-2 | CASSFRVDATEAFF | TGTGCCAGCAGCTTCCGGGTCGATGCCACTGAAGCTTTCTTT
. | TRBJ2-5 | . | TRBV7-3 | CASSPRGGETQYF | TGTGCCAGCAGCCCCCGAGGGGGGGAGACCCAGTACTTC
. | TRBJ2-3 | . | TRBV10-3 | CATGSGGSSTDTQYF | TGTGCCACGGGCTCCGGAGGGTCTAGCACAGATACGCAGTATTTT
. | TRBJ2-7 | TRBD1 | TRBV29-1 | CSVEGDRGFEQYF | TGCAGCGTTGAAGGAGACAGGGGGTTCGAGCAGTACTTC
. | TRBJ1-3 | TRBD1 | TRBV10-3 | CAISETTGAFMSNSGNTIYF | TGTGCCATCAGTGAAACAACAGGGGCTTTCATGTCTAACTCTGGAAACACCATATATTTT
. | TRBJ2-7 | TRBD1 | TRBV10-1 | CASRLDRGHEQYF | TGCGCCAGCCGCCTGGACAGGGGACACGAGCAGTACTTC
. | TRBJ1-1 | TRBD1 | TRBV7-9 | CASTSRTGSEAFF | TGTGCCAGCACCTCAAGGACAGGGTCTGAAGCTTTCTTT
. | TRBJ2-2 | TRBD1 | TRBV6-5 | CASSLMGQYTGELFF | TGTGCCAGCAGTCTAATGGGACAGTACACCGGGGAGCTGTTTTTT
. | TRBJ1-1 | . | TRBV12-5 | CASGLGGANTEAFF | TGTGCTAGTGGTTTGGGAGGGGCTAACACTGAAGCTTTCTTT
once | TRBJ1-2 | . | TRBV6-1 | CASSEHSLGGYTF | TGTGCCAGCAGTGAACACTCATTAGGTGGCTACACCTTC
. | TRBJ1-5 | . | TRBV5-1 | CASSLGPQDGNQPQHF | TGCGCCAGCAGCTTGGGGCCCCAGGACGGCAATCAGCCCCAGCATTTT
. | TRBJ1-2 | . | TRBV7-2 | CASTLPGAQGYTF | TGTGCCAGCACCCTCCCGGGGGCGCAAGGCTACACCTTC
. | TRBJ1-1 | . | TRBV5-6 | CASSSLTGYEAFF | TGTGCCAGCAGCTCGCTCACGGGTTATGAAGCTTTCTTT